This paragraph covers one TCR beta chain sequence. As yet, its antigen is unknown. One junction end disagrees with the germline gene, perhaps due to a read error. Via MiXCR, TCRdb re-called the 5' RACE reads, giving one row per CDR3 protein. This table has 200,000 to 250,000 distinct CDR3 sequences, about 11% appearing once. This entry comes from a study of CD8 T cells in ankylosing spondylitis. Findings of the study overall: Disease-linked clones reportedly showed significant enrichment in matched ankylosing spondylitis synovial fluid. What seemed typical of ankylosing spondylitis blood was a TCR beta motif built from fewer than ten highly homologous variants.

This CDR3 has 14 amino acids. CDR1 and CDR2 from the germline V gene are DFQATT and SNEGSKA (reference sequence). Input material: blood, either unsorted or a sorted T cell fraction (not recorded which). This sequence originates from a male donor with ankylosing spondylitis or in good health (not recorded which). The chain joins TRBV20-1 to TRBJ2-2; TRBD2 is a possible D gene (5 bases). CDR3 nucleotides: TGCAGTGCTCCCAGCTTGGGGAACACCGGGGAGCTGCTTTTT. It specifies CSAPSLGNTGELLF.